This T cell receptor (beta chain) emerged from a study of blood T cell repertoires in COVID-19. Assay used: immunoSEQ multiplex PCR; TCRdb lists only in-frame clones, some missing. The sample lists hundreds of thousands of clones; about nine tenths were seen once. Trimming removed 1 base from V and 6 bases from J, with 5 bases in between. The CDR3 consists of 12 residues. CDR1 is SGHRS, CDR2 YFSETQ, per germline. The origin of this receptor is a woman in her 70s with COVID-19, enrolled during active disease. This chain joins TRBV5-1 and TRBJ2-1; D is undetermined. The sequencing sample was made of peripheral blood. The DNA for the CDR3 is TGCGCCAGCAGCTTGCAGGTCAATGAGCAGTTCTTC. This sequence encodes CASSLQVNEQFF.